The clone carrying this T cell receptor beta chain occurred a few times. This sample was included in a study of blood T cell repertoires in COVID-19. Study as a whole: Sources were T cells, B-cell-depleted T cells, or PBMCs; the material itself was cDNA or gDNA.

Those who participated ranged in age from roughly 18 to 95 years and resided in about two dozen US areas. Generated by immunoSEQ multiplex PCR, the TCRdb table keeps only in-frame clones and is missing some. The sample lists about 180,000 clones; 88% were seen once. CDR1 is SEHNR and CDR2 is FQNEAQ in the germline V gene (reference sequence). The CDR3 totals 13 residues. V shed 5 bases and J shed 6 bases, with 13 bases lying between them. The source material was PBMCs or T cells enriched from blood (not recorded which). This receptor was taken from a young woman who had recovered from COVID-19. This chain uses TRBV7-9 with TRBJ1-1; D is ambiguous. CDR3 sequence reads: CASSLDYRAEAFF. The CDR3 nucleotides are TGTGCCAGCAGCCTTGACTACAGAGCTGAAGCTTTCTTT.